This T cell receptor beta chain comes out of a study of T cell changes during pregnancy in multiple sclerosis. The J segment lost 5 bases and the V segment lost 7 bases, leaving 6 bases of the junction unmatched. The CDR3 length is 13 residues. Per germline, CDR1 WNHNN and CDR2 SYGVQD (reference sequence). Using immunoSEQ multiplex PCR, the repertoire was profiled, and TCRdb retains in-frame clones only, with some absent. The repertoire includes 45,000 to 60,000 clones, more than 80% of them detected once, and around 7.9% sits in the top ten. Material: CD8+ T cells from peripheral blood mononuclear cells, obtained in the second trimester of pregnancy. V usage is TRBV10-1 and J usage is TRBJ2-3, with 7 bases matching TRBD1. The receptor was derived from a female donor with multiple sclerosis, enrolled in a pregnancy study. This CDR3 is CASTGTEEDTQYF. The CDR3 bases are TGCGCCAGCACAGGGACAGAGGAAGATACGCAGTATTTT.